This entry features one TCR beta chain sequence. Its target is not known. The data were taken from a study of T cell responses to AZD1222 COVID-19 vaccine. Study results and limitations: Mostly white British, mostly female donors; authors suggested clonal diversity may be underestimated.

Here immunoSEQ multiplex PCR was the method, and the copy in TCRdb shows in-frame clones only, minus some. This sample has about 87,000 clones, with nearly 90% found just once. The V end lost 4 bases, the J end lost 1 base, and 11 bases lay between the germline ends. CDR1 is SGDLS, CDR2 YYNGEE, per germline. This CDR3 has 14 amino acids. The V gene is TRBV9, the J gene TRBJ1-2; weak D call: TRBD1 (5 bases). The TCR sequence derives from an adult in good health. The sample was peripheral blood, taken on day 0 of AZD1222 vaccination. The CDR3 here is CASSPARGNYGYTF. In DNA, the CDR3 is TGTGCCAGCAGCCCCGCTAGGGGTAACTATGGCTACACCTTC.